This TCR beta chain is from a study of blood T cell repertoires in COVID-19. Clones were read by immunoSEQ multiplex PCR, and TCRdb kept only the in-frame ones, dropping some. There are roughly 190,000 clones in the sample; 85% to 90% occur only once, and approximately 4.5% lies in the top ten. This clone was recorded only once. Germline trimming cut 6 bases from V and 3 bases from J; bases unmatched to any gene: 5. Germline V gives CDR1 WSHSY, CDR2 SAAADI. The CDR3 spans 15 residues. The sequence came from a human donor in a cohort sampled during active COVID-19. Source material: peripheral blood. The V call is TRBV10-2, the J call TRBJ2-7; TRBD2 agrees at 13 bases. CDR3 protein: CASRGTSGNLYEQYF. DNA of the CDR3: TGCGCCAGCAGAGGGACTAGCGGGAACCTCTACGAGCAGTACTTC.